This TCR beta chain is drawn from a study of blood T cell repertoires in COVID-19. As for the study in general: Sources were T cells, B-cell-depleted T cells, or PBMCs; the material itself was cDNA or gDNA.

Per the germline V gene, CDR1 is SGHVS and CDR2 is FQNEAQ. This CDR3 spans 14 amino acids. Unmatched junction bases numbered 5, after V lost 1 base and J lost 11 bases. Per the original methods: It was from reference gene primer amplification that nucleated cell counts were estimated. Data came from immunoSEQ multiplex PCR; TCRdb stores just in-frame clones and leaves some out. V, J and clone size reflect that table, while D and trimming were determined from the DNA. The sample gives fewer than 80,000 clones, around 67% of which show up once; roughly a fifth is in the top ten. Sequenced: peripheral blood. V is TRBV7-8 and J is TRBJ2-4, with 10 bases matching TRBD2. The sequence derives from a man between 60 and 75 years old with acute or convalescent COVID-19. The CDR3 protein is CASSLELAGFLQYF. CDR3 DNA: TGTGCCAGCAGCTTAGAACTAGCGGGGTTCCTTCAGTACTTC.